The source of this T cell receptor (beta chain) is a study of OX40 agonist ivuxolimab in advanced cancers. Study overall: Allowance was made for prior anti-PD-1, anti-PD-L1 or anti-CTLA-4 therapy, and about 44% had some.

Germline-derived CDR1 and CDR2 are SEHNR and FQNEAQ (reference sequence). The CDR3 runs to 14 residues. The V end lost 5 bases, the J end lost 5 bases, and 15 bases lay between the germline ends. As to this clone: The antigen is undetermined.

The data were produced by immunoSEQ multiplex PCR, yet TCRdb's version contains in-frame clones alone and is incomplete. Here the sample spans about 67,000 clones, approximately 85% being singletons. Findings of the study overall: Patients with a partial response at 0.1-3.0 mg/kg had among the lowest clonal expansion.

V usage is TRBV7-9 and J usage is TRBJ2-5; possible D gene TRBD1, 6 bases. This specimen was CD4+ or CD8+ T cells sorted from blood, taken in a trial of the OX40 agonist ivuxolimab. The receptor was isolated from an adult with an advanced solid tumor such as melanoma, head and neck, liver or kidney cancer. The CDR3 reads CASSQEQGWETQYF. CDR3 DNA: TGTGCCAGCAGCCAGGAGCAGGGGTGGGAGACCCAGTACTTC.